These 5 T cell receptor beta chains were all obtained from the same sample, sequenced in a study of cytomegalovirus exposure and HLA in healthy donors. This PCR relied on a set of 60 Vbeta primers and 13 Jbeta primers. Profiled with immunoSEQ multiplex PCR; TCRdb holds only in-frame clones, not every one. The top ten hold roughly 3% of the sample, which has around 150,000 clones, 75% seen once. The sequenced material came from PBMCs. These receptors all stem from a woman aged 45-65 years in good health and CMV-seropositive.

The rearrangement links TRBV9 to TRBJ2-7; TRBD1 might be the D (6 bases). V lost 4 bases to trimming and J lost 7 bases, with 12 bases between them. The CDR3 consists of 12 residues. Germline V gene lookup returns CDR1 SGDLS and CDR2 YYNGEE. DNA of the CDR3: TGTGCCAGCAGCCCTCCAACAGGGGAGCAGTACTTC. Translated: CASSPPTGEQYF.

The chain joins TRBV6-1 to TRBJ2-7; D gene ambiguous. Trimming took off 7 bases at V and 3 bases at J, with 10 bases between the two ends. CDR3 length: 12 amino acids. Germline V gene sequence: CDR1 MNHNS, CDR2 SASEGT. The CDR3 reads CASNEINYEQYF. The DNA for the CDR3 is TGTGCCAGCAACGAGATAAACTACGAGCAGTACTTC.

The rearrangement uses TRBV15 and TRBJ1-3; 8 bases match TRBD1. The CDR3 totals 15 residues. V shed 3 bases, J shed 0 bases, and the junction held 1 base outside the gene matches. Germline values: CDR1 LNHNV, CDR2 YYDKDF (reference sequence). The CDR3 is CATSRGQDSGNTIYF. The CDR3 bases are TGTGCCACCAGCAGGGGACAGGACTCTGGAAACACCATATATTTT.

The rearrangement uses TRBV7-3 and TRBJ1-1; tentative D call: TRBD1 (5 bases). V lost 3 bases, J lost 5 bases, and 10 bases lay in between. The germline gives CDR1 SGHTA, CDR2 FQGTGA. The CDR3 length is 13 residues. The CDR3 reads CASSFRRGTEAFF. The CDR3 DNA reads TGTGCCAGCAGCTTCCGTCGGGGGACTGAAGCTTTCTTT. Variable domain in full (rest from reference TRBV7-3 and TRBJ1-1): GAGVSQTPSNKVTEKGKYVELRCDPISGHTALYWYRQSLGQGPEFLIYFQGTGAADDSGLPNDRFFAVRPEGSVSTLKIQRTERGDSAVYLCASSFRRGTEAFFGQGTRLTVV.

The J gene is TRBJ2-5, the V gene TRBV5-1, with 8 bases that match TRBD2. After removal of 3 bases from V and 3 bases from J, the junction contained 1 base not matched to a gene. This CDR3 is 13 amino acids long. In germline, CDR1 is SGHRS, CDR2 YFSETQ. CDR3 in DNA: TGCGCCAGCAGCTCGGGGGGGGAAGAGACCCAGTACTTC. It specifies CASSSGGEETQYF.